These T cell receptor beta chains were read from a single sample in a study of shared clonotypes between healthy human individuals. The table came from immunoSEQ multiplex PCR; TCRdb's copy has only in-frame clones and leaves some out. This sample has under 600,000 clones, with around three quarters found just once. Input material: PBMCs. Source of these receptors: a woman aged 40-49 years in good health. Some clones in this sample may be carry-over from other donors' samples. Both conserved end residues are part of each CDR3. Fields, in order: CDR3 protein, CDR3 DNA, clone size, D gene, J gene, V gene. D genes are given only for firm matches. Size tells how often a clone was seen (once, few, many) or the class of an expanded clone, and some rows leave it out.

CDR3aa: CASSGPTAGLQETQYF
CDR3nt: TGTGCCAGCAGCGGCCCTACAGCGGGGCTACAAGAGACCCAGTACTTC
abundance: NA
d_gene: TRBD2
j_gene: TRBJ2-5
v_gene: TRBV11-2

CDR3aa: CAWSEATYNEQFF
CDR3nt: TGTGCCTGGAGTGAGGCGACCTACAATGAGCAGTTCTTC
abundance: NA
d_gene: NA
j_gene: TRBJ2-1
v_gene: TRBV30

CDR3aa: CASSLVSIWSSYEQYF
CDR3nt: TGTGCCAGCAGCTTAGTCTCGATTTGGAGCTCCTACGAGCAGTACTTC
abundance: NA
d_gene: NA
j_gene: TRBJ2-7
v_gene: TRBV7-9

CDR3aa: CASTPAPNTEAFF
CDR3nt: TGTGCCAGCACCCCGGCCCCGAACACTGAAGCTTTCTTT
abundance: NA
d_gene: NA
j_gene: TRBJ1-1
v_gene: TRBV5-4

CDR3aa: CASSIDLANEQYF
CDR3nt: TGTGCCAGTAGTATAGATCTGGCGAACGAGCAGTACTTC
abundance: NA
d_gene: NA
j_gene: TRBJ2-7
v_gene: TRBV19

CDR3aa: CASSLAPGDHSYEQYF
CDR3nt: TGTGCCAGCAGCTTAGCGCCAGGGGACCACTCCTACGAGCAGTACTTC
abundance: once
d_gene: NA
j_gene: TRBJ2-7
v_gene: TRBV7-6

CDR3aa: CASSRQNYGYTF
CDR3nt: TGTGCCAGTAGTAGACAGAACTATGGCTACACCTTC
abundance: NA
d_gene: NA
j_gene: TRBJ1-2
v_gene: TRBV19

CDR3aa: CASSQGLAGPPDEQFF
CDR3nt: TGCGCCAGCAGCCAGGGGCTAGCGGGACCTCCGGATGAGCAGTTCTTC
abundance: once
d_gene: TRBD2
j_gene: TRBJ2-1
v_gene: TRBV4-3

CDR3aa: CASSFLGSMNTEAFF
CDR3nt: TGCGCCAGCAGCTTTTTGGGCAGCATGAACACTGAAGCTTTCTTT
abundance: NA
d_gene: NA
j_gene: TRBJ1-1
v_gene: TRBV5-1

CDR3aa: CASSAEREASTDTQYF
CDR3nt: TGCGCCAGCAGCGCCGAGCGGGAGGCGAGCACAGATACGCAGTATTTT
abundance: NA
d_gene: TRBD2
j_gene: TRBJ2-3
v_gene: TRBV5-1

CDR3aa: CAWSVGGGFTDTQYF
CDR3nt: TGTGCCTGGAGTGTAGGGGGCGGGTTCACAGATACGCAGTATTTT
abundance: NA
d_gene: TRBD1
j_gene: TRBJ2-3
v_gene: TRBV30

CDR3aa: CASGSGGGGGGYTF
CDR3nt: TGTGCCAGCGGCTCAGGGGGCGGGGGCGGGGGCTACACCTTC
abundance: NA
d_gene: TRBD1
j_gene: TRBJ1-2
v_gene: TRBV6-5

CDR3aa: CASSGTSSTDTQYF
CDR3nt: TGTGCCAGCAGCGGGACTAGCAGTACAGATACGCAGTATTTT
abundance: NA
d_gene: TRBD2
j_gene: TRBJ2-3
v_gene: TRBV9

CDR3aa: CAISSGTGEEKLFF
CDR3nt: TGTGCCATCAGTTCCGGGACAGGGGAGGAAAAACTGTTTTTT
abundance: once
d_gene: TRBD1
j_gene: TRBJ1-4
v_gene: TRBV10-3

CDR3aa: CASSGSVSYNEQFF
CDR3nt: TGTGCCAGCAGCGGGAGTGTATCCTACAATGAGCAGTTCTTC
abundance: NA
d_gene: NA
j_gene: TRBJ2-1
v_gene: TRBV28

CDR3aa: CASSQDPTRPSSYEQYF
CDR3nt: TGTGCCAGCAGCCAAGATCCCACTAGACCCTCATCCTACGAGCAGTACTTC
abundance: once
d_gene: NA
j_gene: TRBJ2-7
v_gene: TRBV14

CDR3aa: CASSGGTSGINEQLF
CDR3nt: TGTGCCAGCAGCGGCGGGACTAGCGGGATCAATGAGCAGCTCTTC
abundance: NA
d_gene: TRBD2
j_gene: TRBJ2-1
v_gene: TRBV9

CDR3aa: CASSLSRGLAHTQYF
CDR3nt: TGTGCCAGCAGTTTATCGCGAGGACTAGCTCATACGCAGTATTTT
abundance: NA
d_gene: TRBD2
j_gene: TRBJ2-3
v_gene: TRBV27

CDR3aa: CASSFRRLASEQYF
CDR3nt: TGTGCCAGCAGTTTCAGGCGGCTAGCGAGCGAGCAGTACTTC
abundance: NA
d_gene: NA
j_gene: TRBJ2-7
v_gene: TRBV27

CDR3aa: CASGPGDRDICEQYF
CDR3nt: TGTGCCAGCGGTCCGGGGGACAGGGATATCTGCGAGCAGTACTTC
abundance: NA
d_gene: TRBD1
j_gene: TRBJ2-7
v_gene: TRBV11-1